These 26 T cell receptor beta chains came from one sample sequenced in a study of control samples from healthy donors and cancer patients. TCRdb keeps only in-frame clones here, not all; method: immunoSEQ multiplex PCR. The sample carries some 140,000 clones, 94% recorded once. Sequences were obtained from blood. Receptor source: a man aged 35-49 years in good health.

The rearrangement links TRBV7-2 to TRBJ1-1; D is ambiguous. Trimming left V 4 bases short and J 4 bases short, with 4 bases between. Germline V gives CDR1 SGHTA, CDR2 FQGNSA. The CDR3 has 11 amino acids. In DNA form, the CDR3 reads TGTGCCAGCAGCTGGGGCACTGAAGCTTTCTTT. Protein product: CASSWGTEAFF.

This chain links TRBV2 with TRBJ1-5; TRBD1 matches at 7 bases. The CDR3 is 14 amino acids. Trimming removed 6 bases from V and 2 bases from J; junction bases left unmatched: 4. CDR1 is SNHLY and CDR2 is FYNNEI in the germline V gene. CDR3 amino acids: CASRTDRGNQPQHF. The CDR3 nucleotides are TGTGCCAGCAGGACCGACAGGGGCAATCAGCCCCAGCATTTT.

The chain links TRBV7-8 to TRBJ1-1; 8 nucleotides align to TRBD1. Trimming at V came to 7 bases and at J to 4 bases, leaving 8 bases not matched to a gene. The CDR3 extends over 14 amino acids. Germline V lookup: CDR1 SGHVS, CDR2 FQNEAQ. The CDR3 reads CASTRGQATTEAFF. Written as DNA, the CDR3 is TGTGCCAGCACCAGGGGACAGGCAACCACTGAAGCTTTCTTT.

This sequence joins TRBV4-1 and TRBJ1-6; D possibly corresponds to TRBD1 (6 bases). V gave up 0 bases and J gave up 8 bases, with 11 bases separating them. CDR3 length equals 15 residues. The V gene's germline CDR1 is MGHRA and CDR2 YSYEKL. The CDR3 coding sequence is TGCGCCAGCAGCCAAGATCTAGGGGGGGATTCACCCCTCCACTTT. Translated: CASSQDLGGDSPLHF.

The V call is TRBV28, the J call TRBJ1-2, with D tentatively TRBD1 (5 bases). Germline lookup yields CDR1 MDHEN and CDR2 SYDVKM. CDR3 length: 15 residues. Between the trimmed V and J ends, which lost 5 bases and 8 bases, there was a span of 21 bases. CDR3 residues: CASSGRQHPRGGYTF. The CDR3 DNA follows: TGTGCCAGCAGTGGGAGACAGCACCCTCGAGGAGGCTACACCTTC.

This clone was seen a few times. The chain combines TRBV6-2 or TRBV6-3 with TRBJ2-1; perhaps TRBD2 as D (6 bases). The CDR3 length is 16 residues. The V gene lost 0 bases and the J gene lost 0 bases, with 9 bases spanning the gap. Germline CDR1 and CDR2: MNHEY and SVGEGT. This CDR3 is CASSYSVGGSYNEQFF. Written as DNA, the CDR3 is TGTGCCAGCAGTTACTCTGTGGGGGGCTCCTACAATGAGCAGTTCTTC.

About this clone: A read error may produce the germline difference seen at one junction end. In the same sample, other DNA sequences code for this CDR3. This chain uses TRBV9 with TRBJ1-1; D is perhaps TRBD1 (6 bases). The CDR3 consists of 13 residues. Germline V gene sequence: CDR1 SGDLS, CDR2 YYNGEE. The CDR3 loop is CASSAGADTEAFF. CDR3 bases: TGTGCCAGCAGCGCGGGGGCAGACACTGAAGCCTTCTTT.

The chain has TRBV28 and TRBJ1-1; 11 positions match TRBD1. This CDR3 spans 13 amino acids. Germline assignment: CDR1 MDHEN and CDR2 SYDVKM. V shed 6 bases, J shed 6 bases, and the junction held 3 bases outside the gene matches. Here the CDR3 reads CASRDRGRSEAFF. CDR3 in DNA: TGTGCCAGCAGGGACAGGGGGCGATCTGAAGCTTTCTTT.

This clone was observed once. This chain uses TRBV12-3 or TRBV12-4 with TRBJ1-4; a weak D match, TRBD1 (5 bases). Trimming stripped 5 bases from V and 11 bases from J, with 12 bases between. This CDR3 spans 12 amino acids. CDR3 DNA sequence: TGTGCCAGCAGTGCTGGGGCGGGGAAACTGTTTTTT. Its translation: CASSAGAGKLFF.

For the CDR3, the DNA is TGTGCCAGCAGGAGGGACAGCATATACGAGCAGTACTTC. It is translated as CASRRDSIYEQYF. The genes are TRBV2 and TRBJ2-7; 7 nucleotides agree with TRBD1. Germline assignment: CDR1 SNHLY and CDR2 FYNNEI. This CDR3 spans 13 amino acids. V was clipped by 6 bases and J by 4 bases; unmatched bases: 6.

This clone was observed once. The gene calls are TRBV7-2 and TRBJ1-3, with 7 bases lining up with TRBD1. The length of the CDR3 is 16 residues. V dropped 5 bases and J dropped 1; count of bases not matched to a gene: 8. CDR1 and CDR2 (germline): SGHTA, FQGNSA. CDR3 residues: CASSPGRQGSGNTIYF. CDR3 DNA: TGTGCCAGCAGCCCAGGAAGACAGGGATCTGGAAACACCATATATTTT.

The V and J genes are TRBV6-5 and TRBJ2-7; TRBD1 aligns across 9 bases. CDR3 length: 14 amino acids. The J segment lost 0 bases and the V segment lost 8 bases, leaving 5 bases of the junction unmatched. CDR1 MNHEY and CDR2 SVGAGI come from the germline V gene. For the CDR3, the DNA is TGTGCCAGCGGGGGGACAGGGATCTCCTACGAGCAGTACTTC. This translates into CASGGTGISYEQYF.

This chain uses TRBV24-1 with TRBJ1-5; 7 nucleotides align to TRBD1. CDR1 KGHDR and CDR2 SFDVKD come from the germline V gene. This CDR3 has 14 residues. The trim removed 5 bases at V and 3 bases at J, leaving 3 bases unmatched. CDR3 residues: CATSGGQYNQPQHF. In nucleotides, the CDR3 is TGTGCCACCAGTGGGGGACAGTACAATCAGCCCCAGCATTTT.

The V gene is TRBV5-1, the J gene TRBJ1-6, with TRBD1 as a possible D gene (5 bases). Germline V gene lookup returns CDR1 SGHRS and CDR2 YFSETQ. The CDR3 extends over 13 amino acids. Trimming removed 3 bases from V and 6 bases from J, with 7 bases in between. This CDR3 reads CASSWGSNSPLHF. CDR3 coding DNA: TGCGCCAGCAGCTGGGGGAGTAATTCACCCCTCCACTTT.

V and J are TRBV5-6 and TRBJ2-5, with D possibly being TRBD2 (6 bases). This CDR3 has 14 residues. CDR1 is SGHDT, CDR2 YYEEEE, per germline. V was shortened by 4 bases and J by 5 bases, with 15 bases between the two germline ends. As DNA, the CDR3 is TGTGCCAGCAGCCGGGGAACTAGCACGGAGACCCAGTACTTC. Translated: CASSRGTSTETQYF.

The V gene is TRBV6-5, the J gene TRBJ1-2; D call uncertain. CDR3 length: 13 residues. V was trimmed by 5 bases and J by 7 bases, leaving 14 bases between them. The germline V gene has CDR1 MNHEY and CDR2 SVGAGI. CDR3 region: CASSPRSGPGYTF. In nucleotides, the CDR3 is TGTGCCAGCAGTCCCCGAAGTGGTCCTGGCTACACCTTC.

The chain carries TRBV9 and TRBJ1-1; 8 bases are shared with TRBD1. Germline CDR1 is SGDLS and CDR2 is YYNGEE. This CDR3 is built from 16 residues. Unmatched junction bases numbered 8, after V lost 0 bases and J lost 4 bases. CDR3 nucleotides: TGTGCCAGCAGCGTAGATCCAGGGGGCTTAGGCACTGAAGCTTTCTTT. Translation: CASSVDPGGLGTEAFF.

The chain has TRBV2 and TRBJ1-5; TRBD1 agrees at 8 bases. This CDR3 is 14 amino acids long. J was trimmed by 2 bases and V by 6 bases; bases with no gene match: 3. Looked up from germline, CDR1 is SNHLY and CDR2 is FYNNEI. The CDR3 DNA follows: TGTGCCAGCAGGGGGGGACAGGGCAATCAGCCCCAGCATTTT. It yields the protein CASRGGQGNQPQHF.

The chain combines TRBV7-9 with TRBJ2-5; D is unresolved. This CDR3 has 14 amino acids. The germline V gene encodes CDR1 SEHNR and CDR2 FQNEAQ (reference sequence). V shed 1 base and J shed 3 bases, with 9 bases lying between them. CDR3 protein: CASSLVSGKETQYF. In DNA, the CDR3 is TGTGCCAGCAGCTTAGTTTCAGGAAAAGAGACCCAGTACTTC.

This chain connects TRBV18 to TRBJ2-3; 9 bases are a match to TRBD2. The germline V gene has CDR1 KGHSH and CDR2 LQKENI. The CDR3 runs 16 residues. V trimming: 3 bases; J trimming: 8 bases; junction bases outside the gene matches: 12. CDR3 region: CASSPRTSADGGTQYF. As DNA, the CDR3 is TGTGCCAGCTCACCGCGGACTAGCGCGGATGGGGGTACGCAGTATTTT.

CDR3 coding DNA: TGTGCCAGCAGTTCCCCCCGGGACAAGAACTATGGCTACACCTTC. Its protein is CASSSPRDKNYGYTF. The J gene is TRBJ1-2, the V gene TRBV6-5; possibly TRBD1 for D (6 bases). V was cut by 4 bases and J by 2 bases, with 14 bases left in between. Looked up from germline, CDR1 is MNHEY and CDR2 is SVGAGI. This CDR3 is 15 amino acids long.

In the case of this clone: One junction end disagrees with the germline gene, perhaps due to a read error. The chain couples TRBV5-1 to TRBJ2-7; D is unresolved. Germline V gives CDR1 SGHRS, CDR2 YFSETQ. The CDR3 extends over 13 amino acids. The CDR3 loop is CASTLGSAYEQYF. The CDR3 nucleotides read TGCGCCAGCACCTTGGGTTCAGCCTACGAGCAGTACTTC.

This clone was seen only once. The rearrangement links TRBV23-1 to TRBJ1-2; D not resolved. TRBV23-1 is given ORF status, its function remaining uncertain. V lost 4 bases and J lost 2, with 23 bases in between. The CDR3 contains 18 residues. The CDR3 sequence: CASSPLLPRTWINYGYTF. Here the CDR3 DNA reads TGCGCCAGCAGTCCCCTCTTGCCACGTACCTGGATCAACTATGGCTACACCTTC.

The chain employs TRBV2 and TRBJ1-5, with D possibly being TRBD1 (5 bases). The CDR3 has 13 residues. Trimming stripped 2 bases from V and 15 bases from J, with 17 bases between. From germline, CDR1 is SNHLY and CDR2 FYNNEI. In DNA form, the CDR3 reads TGTGCCAGCAGTGAATTAGGCTCCAGGGATCGGCATTTT. Translated, it gives CASSELGSRDRHF. The full variable domain, its missing parts supplied by reference TRBV2 and TRBJ1-5, is EPEVTQTPSHQVTQMGQEVILRCVPISNHLYFYWYRQILGQKVEFLVSFYNNEISEKSEIFDDQFSVERPDGSNFTLKIRSTKLEDSAMYFCASSELGSRDRHFGDGTRLSIL.

The V call is TRBV11-2, the J call TRBJ1-1; a weak D match, TRBD1 (5 bases). Trimming stripped 4 bases from V and 5 bases from J, with 17 bases between. The length of the CDR3 is 15 residues. Germline V CDR1 and CDR2: SGHAT, FQNNGV. For the CDR3, the DNA is TGTGCCAGCAGCTCCATGGCATGGGGGTGGACTGAAGCTTTCTTT. Translation gives CASSSMAWGWTEAFF.

The rearrangement joins TRBV6-1 to TRBJ1-2; D remains ambiguous. This CDR3 contains 15 residues. CDR1 and CDR2 (germline): MNHNS, SASEGT. Trimming shortened V by 2 bases and J by 5 bases, and 15 bases separated the two germline ends. This chain's CDR3 is CASSERAAKPYGYTF. DNA for the CDR3: TGTGCCAGCAGTGAACGGGCAGCAAAGCCTTATGGCTACACCTTC.